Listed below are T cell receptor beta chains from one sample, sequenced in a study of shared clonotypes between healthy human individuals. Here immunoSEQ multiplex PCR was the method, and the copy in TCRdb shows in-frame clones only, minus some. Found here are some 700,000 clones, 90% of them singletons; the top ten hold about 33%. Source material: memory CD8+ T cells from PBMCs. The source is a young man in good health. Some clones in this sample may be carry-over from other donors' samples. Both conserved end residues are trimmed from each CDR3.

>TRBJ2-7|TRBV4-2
ASSQEPGSISNEQY
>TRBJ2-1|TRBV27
ATVYRGGSQGEQF
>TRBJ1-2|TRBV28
ASSLPNPGRPLLPPYGYT
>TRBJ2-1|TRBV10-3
AISESALAGPNEQF
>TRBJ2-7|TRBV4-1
ASGKDAGLTYEQY
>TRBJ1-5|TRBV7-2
ASSSYRDPRNQPQH
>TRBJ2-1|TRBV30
AWMSRPSQPTNEQF
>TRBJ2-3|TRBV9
ASSVLAGSSDTQY
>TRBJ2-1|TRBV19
ASSIWGSNEQF
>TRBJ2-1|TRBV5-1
ASSLFSSGRAHEQF
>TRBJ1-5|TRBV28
ASSVQGYGQPQH
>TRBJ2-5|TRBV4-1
ASSQEGPPQETQY
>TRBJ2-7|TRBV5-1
ASSFAGLSYEQY
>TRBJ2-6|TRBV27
ASSFLTGASSGANVLT
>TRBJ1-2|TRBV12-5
ASVGGQDYGYT
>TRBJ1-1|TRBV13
ASSQGGSWTEAF
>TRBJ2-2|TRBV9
ASSPRTWWPGELF
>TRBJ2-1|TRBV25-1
ASSDRDRGNEQF
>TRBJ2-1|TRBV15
ATSSPVYNEQF
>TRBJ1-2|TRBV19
ASSPRDREYGYT
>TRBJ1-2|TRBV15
ATSSTGGDGNGYT
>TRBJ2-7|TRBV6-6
ASSYGTSEQY
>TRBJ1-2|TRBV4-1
ASSQVVGTLYGYT
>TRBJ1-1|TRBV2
ARGTAQGGTEAF
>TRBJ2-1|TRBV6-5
ASSLGQSSYNEQF
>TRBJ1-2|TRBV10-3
AISEVGGRYGYT
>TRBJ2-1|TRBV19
ASSMWDPRGDIRF
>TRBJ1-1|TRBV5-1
ASSFRGWNTEAF
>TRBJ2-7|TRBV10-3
AIREGTGTYEQY
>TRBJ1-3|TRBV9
ASSVDATSGNTIY
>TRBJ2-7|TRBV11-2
ASSLGLATLPGQY
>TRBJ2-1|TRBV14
ASSPRGIPYNEQF
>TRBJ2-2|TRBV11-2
ASSPRLAGPGELF
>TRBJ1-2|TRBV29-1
SVLGPMGYT
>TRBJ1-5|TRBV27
ASSQKRDRYQPQH
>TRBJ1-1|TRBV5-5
ASSLRRAENTEAF
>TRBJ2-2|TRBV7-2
ASSLYSSGTGELF
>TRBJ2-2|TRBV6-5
ASRERGNTGELF
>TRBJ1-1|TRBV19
ASSPKGGAGGMNTEAF
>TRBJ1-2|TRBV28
ASSLLLQGAHGYT
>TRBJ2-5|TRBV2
ASSERRAVGIGQETQY
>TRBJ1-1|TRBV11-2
ASSEGTEAF
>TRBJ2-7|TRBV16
ASSQYSDSYEQY
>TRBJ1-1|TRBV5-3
ARSFSRGPLMNTEAF
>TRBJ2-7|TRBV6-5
ASSTTTFYLYEQY
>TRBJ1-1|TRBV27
ASSLATGGTNTEAF
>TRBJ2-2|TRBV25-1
ASGGGPRTTGELF
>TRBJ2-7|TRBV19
ASSSRDRGYEQY
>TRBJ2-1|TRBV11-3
ASSSLGVSSYNEQF
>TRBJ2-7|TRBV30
AWSVQAGEVYEQY
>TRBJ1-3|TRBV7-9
ASSSPGQENKRDTIY
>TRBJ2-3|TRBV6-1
ASSRTGARTDTQY
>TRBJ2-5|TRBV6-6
ASSYLTSGQETQY
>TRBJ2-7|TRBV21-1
ARLSIWDRVPYEQY
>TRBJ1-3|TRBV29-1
SVLGGGSSGNTIY
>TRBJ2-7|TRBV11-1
ASSLGEVKSSYEQY
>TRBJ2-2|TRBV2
ASSDRRKRMNTGELF
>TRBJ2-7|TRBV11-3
ASSLVAQGVISYEQY
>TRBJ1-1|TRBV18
ASSPTVMNTEAF